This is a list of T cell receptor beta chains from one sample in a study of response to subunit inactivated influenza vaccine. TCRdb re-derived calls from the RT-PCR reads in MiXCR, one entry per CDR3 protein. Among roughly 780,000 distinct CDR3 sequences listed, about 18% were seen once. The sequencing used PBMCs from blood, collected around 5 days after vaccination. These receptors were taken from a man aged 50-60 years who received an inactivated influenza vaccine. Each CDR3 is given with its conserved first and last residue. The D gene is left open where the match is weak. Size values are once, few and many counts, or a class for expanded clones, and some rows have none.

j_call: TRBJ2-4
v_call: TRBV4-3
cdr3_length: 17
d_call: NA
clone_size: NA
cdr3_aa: CAGGTGQRGEAKNIQYF
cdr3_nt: TGCGCCGGAGGGACGGGACAGAGGGGGGAGGCCAAAAACATTCAGTACTTC

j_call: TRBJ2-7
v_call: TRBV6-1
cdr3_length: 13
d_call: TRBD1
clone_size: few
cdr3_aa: CASTDRGTYEQYF
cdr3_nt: TGTGCCAGCACGGACAGGGGAACCTACGAGCAGTACTTC

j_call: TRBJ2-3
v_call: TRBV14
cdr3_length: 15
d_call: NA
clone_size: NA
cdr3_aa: CASSQVPSFTDTQYF
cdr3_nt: TGTGCCAGCAGCCAAGTCCCCTCGTTCACAGATACGCAGTATTTT

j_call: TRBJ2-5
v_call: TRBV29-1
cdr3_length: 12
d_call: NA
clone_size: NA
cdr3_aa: CSVTGPQPTQYF
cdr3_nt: TGCAGCGTCACCGGGCCCCAACCGACCCAGTACTTC

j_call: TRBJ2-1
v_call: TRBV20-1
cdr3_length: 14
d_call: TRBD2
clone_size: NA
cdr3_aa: CSAGASGRVTEQFF
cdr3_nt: TGCAGTGCGGGTGCTAGCGGGAGGGTAACTGAGCAGTTCTTC

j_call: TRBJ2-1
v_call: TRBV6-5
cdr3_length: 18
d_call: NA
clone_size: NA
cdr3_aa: CASSYSSVGGPIYNEQFF
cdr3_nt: TGTGCCAGCAGTTACAGTTCCGTCGGGGGCCCAATCTACAATGAGCAGTTCTTC

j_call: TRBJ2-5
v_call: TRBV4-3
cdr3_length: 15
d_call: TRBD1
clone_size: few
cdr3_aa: CASSHWTGTQETQYF
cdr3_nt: TGCGCCAGCAGCCACTGGACAGGGACCCAAGAGACCCAGTACTTC

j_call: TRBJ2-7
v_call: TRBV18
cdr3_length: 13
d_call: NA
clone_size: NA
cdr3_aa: CASSTELAYEQYF
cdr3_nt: TGTGCCAGCTCAACCGAGCTCGCCTACGAGCAGTACTTC

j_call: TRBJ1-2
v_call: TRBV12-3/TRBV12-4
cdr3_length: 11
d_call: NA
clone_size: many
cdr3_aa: CASSSGDGYTF
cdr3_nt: TGTGCCAGCAGTTCGGGGGATGGCTACACCTTC

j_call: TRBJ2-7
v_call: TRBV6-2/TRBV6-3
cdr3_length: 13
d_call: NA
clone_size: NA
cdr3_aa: CASTHGTANEQYF
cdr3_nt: TGTGCCAGCACCCACGGGACGGCGAACGAGCAGTACTTC

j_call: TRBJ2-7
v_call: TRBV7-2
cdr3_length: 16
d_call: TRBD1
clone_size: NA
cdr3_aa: CASSLGTGVPSYEQYF
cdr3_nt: TGTGCCAGCAGCTTAGGGACAGGGGTCCCTTCCTACGAGCAGTACTTC

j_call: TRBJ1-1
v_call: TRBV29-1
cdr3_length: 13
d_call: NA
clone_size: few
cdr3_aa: CSVDEGMRTEAFF
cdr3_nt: TGCAGCGTTGACGAGGGGATGCGCACTGAAGCTTTCTTT

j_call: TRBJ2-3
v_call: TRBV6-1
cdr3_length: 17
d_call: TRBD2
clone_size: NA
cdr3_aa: CASSSREAGGPIDTQYF
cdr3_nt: TGTGCCAGCAGTAGCCGGGAAGCGGGAGGGCCGATAGATACGCAGTATTTT

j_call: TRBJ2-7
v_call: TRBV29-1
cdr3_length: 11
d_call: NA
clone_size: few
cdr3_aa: CSVEEPGEQYF
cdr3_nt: TGCAGCGTTGAGGAACCCGGAGAGCAGTACTTC

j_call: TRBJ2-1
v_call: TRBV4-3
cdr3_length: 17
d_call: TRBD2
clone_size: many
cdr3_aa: CASSQVWGEGPYNEQFF
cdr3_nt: TGCGCCAGCAGCCAGGTGTGGGGGGAGGGCCCCTACAATGAGCAGTTCTTC

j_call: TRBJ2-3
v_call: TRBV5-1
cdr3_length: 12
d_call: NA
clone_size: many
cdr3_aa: CASSLKADTQYF
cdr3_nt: TGCGCCAGCAGCTTGAAGGCAGATACGCAGTATTTT

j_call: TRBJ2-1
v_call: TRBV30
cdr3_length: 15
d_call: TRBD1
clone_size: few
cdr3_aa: CAWSTGDRAYNEQFF
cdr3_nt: TGTGCCTGGAGCACCGGGGACAGGGCCTACAATGAGCAGTTCTTC

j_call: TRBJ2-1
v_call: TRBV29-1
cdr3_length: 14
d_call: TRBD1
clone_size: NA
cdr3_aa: CSVGGQGRNNEQFF
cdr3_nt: TGCAGCGTTGGGGGACAGGGGCGAAACAATGAGCAGTTCTTC

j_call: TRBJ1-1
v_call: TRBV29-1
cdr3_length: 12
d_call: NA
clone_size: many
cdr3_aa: CSVVPSNTEAFF
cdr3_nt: TGCAGCGTTGTCCCATCGAACACTGAAGCTTTCTTT